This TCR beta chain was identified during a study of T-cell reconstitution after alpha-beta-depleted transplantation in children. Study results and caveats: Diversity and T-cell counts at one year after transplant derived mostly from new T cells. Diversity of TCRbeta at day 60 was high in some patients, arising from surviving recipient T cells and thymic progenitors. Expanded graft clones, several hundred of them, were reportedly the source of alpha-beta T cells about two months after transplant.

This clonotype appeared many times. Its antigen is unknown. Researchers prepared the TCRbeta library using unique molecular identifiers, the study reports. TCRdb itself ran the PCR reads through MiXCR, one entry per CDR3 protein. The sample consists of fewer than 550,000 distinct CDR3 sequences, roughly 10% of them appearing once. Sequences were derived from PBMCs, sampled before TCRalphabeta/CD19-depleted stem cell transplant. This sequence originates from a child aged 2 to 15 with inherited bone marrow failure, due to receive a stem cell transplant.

CDR3 coding DNA: TGTGCCAGCAGTTCTGCCAGGGAATCTGCAGATACGCAGTATTTT. Protein sequence: CASSSARESADTQYF. The chain employs TRBV6-2 or TRBV6-3 and TRBJ2-3; weak D call: TRBD1 (5 bases). V dropped 4 bases and J dropped 4 bases, with 15 bases sitting between them. CDR3 length: 15 residues. Germline V CDR1 and CDR2: MNHEY, SVGEGT.